This TCR beta chain comes out of a study of shared clonotypes between healthy human individuals. Per the germline V gene, CDR1 is SGHRS and CDR2 is YFSETQ. The CDR3 is made up of 14 amino acids. Trimming stripped 3 bases from V and 7 bases from J, with 17 bases between. Measured with immunoSEQ multiplex PCR; TCRdb has only the in-frame clones, and not every one. This sample yields 950,000 to 1,100,000 clones, of which around 75% are seen a single time; about 1.5% belongs to the top ten. Regarding this clone: The antigen is not known.

Study conclusions and caveats: An effect of sequencing depth on clonotype sharing among donors was expected.

Those who donated were healthy HIV-negative adults, with no recent acute infections or vaccinations reported. The chain couples TRBV5-1 to TRBJ2-7; D perhaps matches TRBD2 (7 bases). This TCR came from a man younger than 35 in good health. Source material: memory CD4+ T cells sorted from blood. Subset specified: CD45RA-negative fraction. In DNA, the CDR3 is TGCGCCAGCAGCTCGACCCCGGGGGGCGAGGAGCAGTACTTC. It specifies CASSSTPGGEEQYF.